This T cell receptor (beta chain) stems from a study of neurological immune-mediated disorders. General observations from the study: Whereas HTLV-1-associated myelopathy showed the most TCR clonal expansion, multiple sclerosis showed the least, with levels below those of healthy controls. Private repertoires in all groups were suggested, as expanded clones shared no CDR3 amino acid sequences across subjects.

Germline CDR1 and CDR2: DFQATT and SNEGSKA (reference sequence). This CDR3 contains 12 residues. V shed 5 bases and J shed 6 bases, with 11 bases lying between them. There were 800,000 to 1,000,000 CD4+ or CD8+ T cells used in the sorted libraries. This clonotype has a count of ten or more. Its matching antigen is unknown. TCRdb reprocessed the 5' RACE reads via MiXCR and lists one record per CDR3 protein. The sample yields around 30,000 distinct CDR3 sequences, less than 5% seen once. This chain connects TRBV20-1 to TRBJ1-5, with D possibly TRBD1 on 6 matching bases. The TCR comes from a woman between 40 and 50 years old in good health. The sequencing sample was made of CD4+ T cells from blood. The DNA of the CDR3 is TGCAGTGCTGTACAGGGATTTCAGCCCCAGCATTTT. Protein product: CSAVQGFQPQHF.